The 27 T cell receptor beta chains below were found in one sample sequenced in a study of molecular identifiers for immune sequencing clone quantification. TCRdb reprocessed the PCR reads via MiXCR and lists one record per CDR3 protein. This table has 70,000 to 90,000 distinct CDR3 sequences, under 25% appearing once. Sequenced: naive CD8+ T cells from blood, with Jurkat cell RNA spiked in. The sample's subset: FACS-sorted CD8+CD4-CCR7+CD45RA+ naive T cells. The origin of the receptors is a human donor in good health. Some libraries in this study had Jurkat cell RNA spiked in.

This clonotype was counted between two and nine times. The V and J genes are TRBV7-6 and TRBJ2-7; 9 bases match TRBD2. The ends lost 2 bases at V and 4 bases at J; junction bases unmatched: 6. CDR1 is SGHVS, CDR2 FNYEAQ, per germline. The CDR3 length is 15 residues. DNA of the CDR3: TGTGCCAGCAGCTTATTGGCGGGGGGGCAGTACGAGCAGTACTTC. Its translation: CASSLLAGGQYEQYF.

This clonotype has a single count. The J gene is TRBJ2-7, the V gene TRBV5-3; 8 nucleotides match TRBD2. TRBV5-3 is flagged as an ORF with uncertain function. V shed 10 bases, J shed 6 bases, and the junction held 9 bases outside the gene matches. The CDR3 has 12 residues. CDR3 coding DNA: TGTGCCGGCAGCTTCGGACTAGCCGAGCAGTACTTC. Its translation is CAGSFGLAEQYF.

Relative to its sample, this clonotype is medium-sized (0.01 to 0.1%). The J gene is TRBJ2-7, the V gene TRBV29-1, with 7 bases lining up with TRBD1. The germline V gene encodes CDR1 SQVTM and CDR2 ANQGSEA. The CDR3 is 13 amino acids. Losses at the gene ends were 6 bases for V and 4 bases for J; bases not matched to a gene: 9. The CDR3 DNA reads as TGCAGCGTCGGACAGGTGGCGAGGTACGAGCAGTACTTC. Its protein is CSVGQVARYEQYF.

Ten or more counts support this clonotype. The CDR3 is CASSYVGTEAFF. In nucleotides, the CDR3 is TGTGCCAGCAGTTACGTTGGCACTGAAGCTTTCTTT. This rearrangement joins TRBV6-6 to TRBJ1-1; no firm D call. The length of the CDR3 is 12 residues. V was pared by 2 bases and J by 4 bases, with 5 bases between. Germline V gives CDR1 MNHNY, CDR2 SVGAGI (reference sequence).

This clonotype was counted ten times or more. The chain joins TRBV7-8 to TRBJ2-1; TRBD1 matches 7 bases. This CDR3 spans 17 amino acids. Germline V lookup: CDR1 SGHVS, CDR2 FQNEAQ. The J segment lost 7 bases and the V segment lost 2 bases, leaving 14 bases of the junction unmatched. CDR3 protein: CASSLIHNRGLLNEQFF. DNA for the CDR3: TGTGCCAGCAGCTTAATTCATAACAGGGGATTGCTAAATGAGCAGTTCTTC.

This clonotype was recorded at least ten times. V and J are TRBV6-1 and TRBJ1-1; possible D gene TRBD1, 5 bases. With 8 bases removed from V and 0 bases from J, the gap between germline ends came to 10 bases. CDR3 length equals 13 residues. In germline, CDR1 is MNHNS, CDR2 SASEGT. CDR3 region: CASEGRMNTEAFF. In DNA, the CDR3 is TGTGCCAGCGAGGGACGGATGAACACTGAAGCTTTCTTT.

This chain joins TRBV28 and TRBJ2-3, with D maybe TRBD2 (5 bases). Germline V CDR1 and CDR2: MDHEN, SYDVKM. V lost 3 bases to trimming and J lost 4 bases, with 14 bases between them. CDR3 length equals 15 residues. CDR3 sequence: CASSLSRGSADTQYF. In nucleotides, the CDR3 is TGTGCCAGCAGTTTGTCAAGAGGTAGCGCAGATACGCAGTATTTT.

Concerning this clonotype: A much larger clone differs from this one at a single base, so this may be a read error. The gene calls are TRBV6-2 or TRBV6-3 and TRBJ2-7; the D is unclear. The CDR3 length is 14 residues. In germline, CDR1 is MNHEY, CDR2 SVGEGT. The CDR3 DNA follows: TGTGCCACCGAACCCGCCGGAAGCTCCTACGGGCAGTACTTC. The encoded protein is CATEPAGSSYGQYF.

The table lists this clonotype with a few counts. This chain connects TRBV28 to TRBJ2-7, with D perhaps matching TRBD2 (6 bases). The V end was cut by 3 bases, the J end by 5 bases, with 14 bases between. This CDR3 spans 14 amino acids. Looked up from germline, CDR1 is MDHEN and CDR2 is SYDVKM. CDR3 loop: CASSFRGLSNEQYF. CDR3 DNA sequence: TGTGCCAGCAGTTTTCGGGGGTTGAGCAACGAGCAGTACTTC.

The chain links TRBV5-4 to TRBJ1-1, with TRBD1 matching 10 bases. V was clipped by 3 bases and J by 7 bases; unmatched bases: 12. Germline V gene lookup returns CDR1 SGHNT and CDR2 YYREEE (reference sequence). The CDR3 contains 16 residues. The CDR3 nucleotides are TGTGCCAGCAGCTGGACAGGGGGGGTGGGTAGTGTTGAAGCTTTCTTT. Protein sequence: CASSWTGGVGSVEAFF. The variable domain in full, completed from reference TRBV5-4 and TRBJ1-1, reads ETGVTQSPTHLIKTRGQQVTLRCSSQSGHNTVSWYQQALGQGPQFIFQYYREEENGRGNFPPRFSGLQFPNYSSELNVNALELDDSALYLCASSWTGGVGSVEAFFGQGTRLTVV.

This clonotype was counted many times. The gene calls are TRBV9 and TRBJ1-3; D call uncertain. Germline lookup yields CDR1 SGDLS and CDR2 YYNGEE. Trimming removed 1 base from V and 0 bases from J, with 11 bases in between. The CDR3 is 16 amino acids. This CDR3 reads CASSVTEVPSGNTIYF. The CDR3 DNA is TGTGCCAGCAGCGTAACGGAGGTACCCTCTGGAAACACCATATATTTT.

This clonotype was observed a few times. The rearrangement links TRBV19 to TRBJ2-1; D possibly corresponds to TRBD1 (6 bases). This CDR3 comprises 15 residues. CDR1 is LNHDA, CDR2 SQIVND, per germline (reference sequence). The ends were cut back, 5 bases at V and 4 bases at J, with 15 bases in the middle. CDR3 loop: CASSRPLGGYNEQFF. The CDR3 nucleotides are TGTGCCAGTAGTCGACCGCTAGGGGGATACAATGAGCAGTTCTTC.

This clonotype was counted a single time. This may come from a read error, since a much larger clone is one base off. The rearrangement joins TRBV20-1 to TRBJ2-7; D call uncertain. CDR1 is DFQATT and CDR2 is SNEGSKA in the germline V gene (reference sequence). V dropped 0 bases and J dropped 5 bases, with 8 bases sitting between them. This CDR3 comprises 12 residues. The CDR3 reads CSARERSHEQYF. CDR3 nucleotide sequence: TGCAGTGCTAGAGAACGATCCCACGAGCAGTACTTC.

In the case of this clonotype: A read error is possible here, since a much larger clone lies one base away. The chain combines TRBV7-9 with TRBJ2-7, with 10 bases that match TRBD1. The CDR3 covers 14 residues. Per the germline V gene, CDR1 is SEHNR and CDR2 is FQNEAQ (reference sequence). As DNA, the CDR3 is TGTGCCACCAGCGATCGACAGGGGGCGAGGGAGCAGTACTTC. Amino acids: CATSDRQGAREQYF.

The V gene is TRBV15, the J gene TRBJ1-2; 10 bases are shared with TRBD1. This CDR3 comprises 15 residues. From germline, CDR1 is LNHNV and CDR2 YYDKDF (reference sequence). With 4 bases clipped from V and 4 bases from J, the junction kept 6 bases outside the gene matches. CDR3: CATSKDRGQGYGYTF. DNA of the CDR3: TGTGCCACCAGCAAAGACAGGGGGCAGGGCTATGGCTACACCTTC. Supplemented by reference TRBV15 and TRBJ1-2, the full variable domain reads DAMVIQNPRYQVTQFGKPVTLSCSQTLNHNVMYWYQQKSSQAPKLLFHYYDKDFNNEADTPDNFQSRRPNTSFCFLDIRSPGLGDTAMYLCATSKDRGQGYGYTFGSGTRLTVV.

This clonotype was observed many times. CDR3 sequence: CASSQGVRWEQYF. CDR3 DNA: TGCGCCAGCAGCCAAGGGGTGCGGTGGGAGCAGTACTTC. The rearrangement uses TRBV4-3 and TRBJ2-7; no clear D. Germline CDR1 reads LGHNA; CDR2 reads YSLEER. The CDR3 has 13 amino acids. Trimming removed 1 base from V and 7 bases from J, with 11 bases in between.

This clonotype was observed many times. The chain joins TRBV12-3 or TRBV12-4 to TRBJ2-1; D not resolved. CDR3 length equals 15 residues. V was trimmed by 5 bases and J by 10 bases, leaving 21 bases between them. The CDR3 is CASSPHPFRVGEQFF. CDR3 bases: TGTGCCAGCAGTCCCCACCCTTTCCGAGTGGGGGAGCAGTTCTTC.

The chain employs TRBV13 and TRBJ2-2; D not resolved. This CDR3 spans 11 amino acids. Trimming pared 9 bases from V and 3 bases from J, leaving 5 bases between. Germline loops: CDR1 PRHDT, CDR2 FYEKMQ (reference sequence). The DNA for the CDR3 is TGTGCCAGTGCGCACACCGGGGAGCTGTTTTTT. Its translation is CASAHTGELFF.

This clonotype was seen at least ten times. The CDR3 sequence is CASLGAGLSNQPQHF. DNA for the CDR3: TGTGCCAGTCTGGGGGCAGGGCTGTCCAATCAGCCCCAGCATTTT. The V and J genes are TRBV19 and TRBJ1-5; possible D gene TRBD1, 6 bases. CDR3 length: 15 amino acids. Per the germline V gene, CDR1 is LNHDA and CDR2 is SQIVND (reference sequence). V lost 8 bases, J lost 3 bases, and 17 bases lay in between.

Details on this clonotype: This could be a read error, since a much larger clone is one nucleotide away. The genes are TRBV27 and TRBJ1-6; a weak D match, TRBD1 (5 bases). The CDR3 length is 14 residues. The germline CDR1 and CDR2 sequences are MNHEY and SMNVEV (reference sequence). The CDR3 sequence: CASGLSGDHSPLHF. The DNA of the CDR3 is TGTGCCAGCGGTTTATCGGGGGATCATTCACCCCTCCACTTT.

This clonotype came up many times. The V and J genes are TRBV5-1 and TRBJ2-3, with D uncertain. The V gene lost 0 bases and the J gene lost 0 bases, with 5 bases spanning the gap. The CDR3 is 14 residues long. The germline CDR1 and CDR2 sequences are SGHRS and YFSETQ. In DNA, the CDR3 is TGCGCCAGCAGCTTGGGAACTAGCACAGATACGCAGTATTTT. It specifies CASSLGTSTDTQYF.

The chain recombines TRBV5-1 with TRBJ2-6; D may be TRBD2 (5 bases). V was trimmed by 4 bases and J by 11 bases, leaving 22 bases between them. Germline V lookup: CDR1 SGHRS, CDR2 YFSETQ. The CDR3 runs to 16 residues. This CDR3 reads CASSQISGISVDVLTF. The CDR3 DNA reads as TGCGCCAGCAGCCAAATTTCCGGGATTTCGGTGGACGTCCTGACTTTC. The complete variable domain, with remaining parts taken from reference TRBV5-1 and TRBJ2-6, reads KAGVTQTPRYLIKTRGQQVTLSCSPISGHRSVSWYQQTPGQGLQFLFEYFSETQRNKGNFPGRFSGRQFSNSRSEMNVSTLELGDSALYLCASSQISGISVDVLTFGAGSRLTVL.

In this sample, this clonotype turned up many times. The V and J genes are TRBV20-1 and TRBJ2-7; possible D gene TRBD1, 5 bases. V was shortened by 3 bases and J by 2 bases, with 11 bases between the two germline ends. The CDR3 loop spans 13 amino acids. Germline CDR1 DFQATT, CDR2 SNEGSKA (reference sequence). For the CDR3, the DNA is TGCAGTGCTAGGGGGTACAGGACCTACGAGCAGTACTTC. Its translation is CSARGYRTYEQYF.

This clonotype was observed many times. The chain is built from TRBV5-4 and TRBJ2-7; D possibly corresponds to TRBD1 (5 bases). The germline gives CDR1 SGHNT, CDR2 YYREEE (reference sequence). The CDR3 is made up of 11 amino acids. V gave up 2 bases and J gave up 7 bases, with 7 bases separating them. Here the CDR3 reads CASSFQGEQYF. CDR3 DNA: TGTGCCAGCAGCTTCCAGGGAGAGCAGTACTTC.

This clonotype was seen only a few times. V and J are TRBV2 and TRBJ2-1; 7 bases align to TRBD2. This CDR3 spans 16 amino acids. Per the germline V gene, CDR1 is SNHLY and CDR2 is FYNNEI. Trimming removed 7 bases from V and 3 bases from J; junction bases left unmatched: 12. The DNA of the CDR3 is TGTGCCAGCATACATACCGTAGCGGGCCACTACAATGAGCAGTTCTTC. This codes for CASIHTVAGHYNEQFF.

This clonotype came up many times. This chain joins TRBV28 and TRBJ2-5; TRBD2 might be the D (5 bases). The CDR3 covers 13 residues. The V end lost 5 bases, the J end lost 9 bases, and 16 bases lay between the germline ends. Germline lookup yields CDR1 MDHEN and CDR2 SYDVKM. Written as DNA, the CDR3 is TGTGCCAGCAGTCCCGAGCGGTCCGGGTCCCAGTACTTC. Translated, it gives CASSPERSGSQYF.

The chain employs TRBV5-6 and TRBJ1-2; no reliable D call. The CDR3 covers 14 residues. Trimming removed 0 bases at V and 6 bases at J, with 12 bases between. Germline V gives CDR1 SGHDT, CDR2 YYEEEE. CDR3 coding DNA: TGTGCCAGCAGCTTGGAGGGAATCGAGAATGGCTACACCTTC. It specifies CASSLEGIENGYTF.